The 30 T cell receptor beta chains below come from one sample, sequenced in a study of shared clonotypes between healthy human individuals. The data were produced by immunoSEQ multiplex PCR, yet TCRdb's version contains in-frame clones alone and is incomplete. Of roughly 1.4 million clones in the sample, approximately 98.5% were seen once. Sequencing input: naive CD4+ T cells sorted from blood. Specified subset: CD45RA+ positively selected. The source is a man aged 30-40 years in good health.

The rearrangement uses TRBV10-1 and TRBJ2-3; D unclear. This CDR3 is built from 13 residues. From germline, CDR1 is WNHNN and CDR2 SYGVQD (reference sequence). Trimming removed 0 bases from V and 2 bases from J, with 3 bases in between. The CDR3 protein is CASSESTTDTQYF. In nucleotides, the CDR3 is TGCGCCAGCAGTGAGTCGACCACAGATACGCAGTATTTT.

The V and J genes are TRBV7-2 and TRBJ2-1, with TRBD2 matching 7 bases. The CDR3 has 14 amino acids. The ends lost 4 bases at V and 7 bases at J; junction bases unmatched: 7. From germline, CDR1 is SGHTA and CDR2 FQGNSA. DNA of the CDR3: TGTGCCAGCAGCTCGTTTGGACTAGGGAATGAGCAGTTCTTC. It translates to CASSSFGLGNEQFF.

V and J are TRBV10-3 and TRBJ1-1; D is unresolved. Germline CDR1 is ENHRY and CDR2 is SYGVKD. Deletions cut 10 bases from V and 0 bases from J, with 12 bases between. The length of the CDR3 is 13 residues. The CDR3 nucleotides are TGTGCCACCGGGTCTAACATGAACACTGAAGCTTTCTTT. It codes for CATGSNMNTEAFF.

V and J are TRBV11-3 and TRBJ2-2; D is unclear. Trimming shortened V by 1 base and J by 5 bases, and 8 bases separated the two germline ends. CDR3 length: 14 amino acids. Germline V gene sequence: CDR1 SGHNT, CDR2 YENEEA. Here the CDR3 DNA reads TGTGCCAGCAGCTTAGCGGCTTTAACCGGGGAGCTGTTTTTT. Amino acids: CASSLAALTGELFF.

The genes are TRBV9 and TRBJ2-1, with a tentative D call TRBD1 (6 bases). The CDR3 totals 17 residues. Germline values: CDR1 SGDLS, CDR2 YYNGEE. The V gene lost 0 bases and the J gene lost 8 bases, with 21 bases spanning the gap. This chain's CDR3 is CASSVDPPGQIRDEQFF. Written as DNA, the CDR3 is TGTGCCAGCAGCGTAGATCCACCGGGACAAATCAGGGATGAGCAGTTCTTC.

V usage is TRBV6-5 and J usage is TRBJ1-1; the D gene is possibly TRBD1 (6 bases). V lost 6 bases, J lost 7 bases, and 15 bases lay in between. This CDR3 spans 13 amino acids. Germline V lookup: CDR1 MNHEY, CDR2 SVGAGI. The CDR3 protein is CASSRRGGSEAFF. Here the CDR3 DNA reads TGTGCCAGCAGCCGGAGGGGGGGCAGTGAAGCTTTCTTT.

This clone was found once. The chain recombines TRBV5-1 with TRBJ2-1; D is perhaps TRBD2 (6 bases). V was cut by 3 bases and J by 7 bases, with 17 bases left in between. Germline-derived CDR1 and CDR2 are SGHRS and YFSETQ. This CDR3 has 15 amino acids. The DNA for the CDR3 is TGCGCCAGCAGCTACACTAGCCCCTCTCTTAATGAGCAGTTCTTC. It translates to CASSYTSPSLNEQFF.

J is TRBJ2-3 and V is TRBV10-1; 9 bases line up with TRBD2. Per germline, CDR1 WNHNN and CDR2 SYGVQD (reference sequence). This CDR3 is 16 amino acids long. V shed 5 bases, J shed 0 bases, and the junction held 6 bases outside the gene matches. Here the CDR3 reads CASSHHAGGSTDTQYF. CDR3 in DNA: TGCGCCAGCAGTCATCACGCGGGAGGGAGCACAGATACGCAGTATTTT.

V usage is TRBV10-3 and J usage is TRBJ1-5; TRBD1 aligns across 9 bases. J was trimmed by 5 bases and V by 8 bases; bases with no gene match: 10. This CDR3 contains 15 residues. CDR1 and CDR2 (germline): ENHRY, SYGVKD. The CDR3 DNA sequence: TGTGCCATCCGCTCAGACAGGGGGACATATCAGCCCCAGCATTTT. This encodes CAIRSDRGTYQPQHF.

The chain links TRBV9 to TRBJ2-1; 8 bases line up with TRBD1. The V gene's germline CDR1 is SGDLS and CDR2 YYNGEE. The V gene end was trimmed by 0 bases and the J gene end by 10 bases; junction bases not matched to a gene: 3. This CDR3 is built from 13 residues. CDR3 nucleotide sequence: TGTGCCAGCAGCGTAGGACCAGGGGGCGAGCAGTTCTTC. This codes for CASSVGPGGEQFF.

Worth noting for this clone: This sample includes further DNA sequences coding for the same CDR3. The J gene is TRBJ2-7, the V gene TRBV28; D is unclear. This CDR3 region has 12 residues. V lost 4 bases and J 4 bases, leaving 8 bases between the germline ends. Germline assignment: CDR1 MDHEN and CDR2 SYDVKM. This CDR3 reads CASSSGDYEQYF. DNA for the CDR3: TGTGCCAGCAGTTCTGGAGATTACGAGCAGTACTTC.

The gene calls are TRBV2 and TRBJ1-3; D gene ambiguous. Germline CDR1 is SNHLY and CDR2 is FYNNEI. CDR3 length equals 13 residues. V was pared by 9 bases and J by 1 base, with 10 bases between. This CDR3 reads CASRNPSGNTIYF. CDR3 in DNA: TGTGCCAGTAGGAACCCTTCTGGAAACACCATATATTTT.

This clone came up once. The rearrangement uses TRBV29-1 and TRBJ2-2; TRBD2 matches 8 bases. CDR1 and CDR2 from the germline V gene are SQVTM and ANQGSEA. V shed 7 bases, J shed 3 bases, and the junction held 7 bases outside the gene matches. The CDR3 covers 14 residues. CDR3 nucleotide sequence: TGCAGCGCCCGCGGACTAGCTTACACCGGGGAGCTGTTTTTT. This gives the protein CSARGLAYTGELFF.

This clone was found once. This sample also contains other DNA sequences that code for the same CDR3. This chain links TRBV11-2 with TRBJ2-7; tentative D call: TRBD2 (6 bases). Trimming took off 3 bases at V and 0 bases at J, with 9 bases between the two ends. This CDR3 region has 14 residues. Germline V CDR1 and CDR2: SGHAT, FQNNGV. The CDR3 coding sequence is TGTGCCAGCAGCTTGGGACTCGCCTCCTACGAGCAGTACTTC. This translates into CASSLGLASYEQYF. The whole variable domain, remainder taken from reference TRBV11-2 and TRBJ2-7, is EAGVAQSPRYKIIEKRQSVAFWCNPISGHATLYWYQQILGQGPKLLIQFQNNGVVDDSQLPKDRFSAERLKGVDSTLKIQPAKLEDSAVYLCASSLGLASYEQYFGPGTRLTVT.

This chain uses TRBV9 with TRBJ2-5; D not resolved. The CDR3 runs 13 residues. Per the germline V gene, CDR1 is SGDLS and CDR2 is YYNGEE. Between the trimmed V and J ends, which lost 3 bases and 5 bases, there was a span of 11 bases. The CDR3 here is CASSESPWETQYF. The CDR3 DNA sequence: TGTGCCAGCAGCGAGTCCCCATGGGAGACCCAGTACTTC.

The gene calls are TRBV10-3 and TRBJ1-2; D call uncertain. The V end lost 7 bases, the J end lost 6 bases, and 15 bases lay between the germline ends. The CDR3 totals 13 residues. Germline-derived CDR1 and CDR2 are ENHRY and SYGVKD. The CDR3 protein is CAINDGRPHGYTF. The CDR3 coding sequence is TGTGCCATCAATGACGGCCGTCCGCATGGCTACACCTTC.

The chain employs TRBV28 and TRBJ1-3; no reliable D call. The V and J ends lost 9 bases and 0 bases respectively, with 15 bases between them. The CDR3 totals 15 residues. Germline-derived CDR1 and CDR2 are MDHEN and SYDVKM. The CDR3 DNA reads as TGTGCCAGTCGCCCAGCTGACGACTCTGGAAACACCATATATTTT. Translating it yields CASRPADDSGNTIYF.

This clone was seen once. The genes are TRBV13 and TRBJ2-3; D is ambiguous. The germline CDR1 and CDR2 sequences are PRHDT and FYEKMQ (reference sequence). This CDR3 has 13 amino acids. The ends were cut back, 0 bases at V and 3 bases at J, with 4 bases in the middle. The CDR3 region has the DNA TGTGCCAGCAGCTTAGGGGCGACAGATACGCAGTATTTT. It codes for CASSLGATDTQYF.

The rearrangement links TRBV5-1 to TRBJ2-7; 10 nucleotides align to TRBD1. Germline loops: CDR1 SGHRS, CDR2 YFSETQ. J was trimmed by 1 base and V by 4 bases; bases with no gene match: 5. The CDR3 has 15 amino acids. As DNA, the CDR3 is TGCGCCAGCAGCAACGACAGGGGGCCTTCCTACGAGCAGTACTTC. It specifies CASSNDRGPSYEQYF.

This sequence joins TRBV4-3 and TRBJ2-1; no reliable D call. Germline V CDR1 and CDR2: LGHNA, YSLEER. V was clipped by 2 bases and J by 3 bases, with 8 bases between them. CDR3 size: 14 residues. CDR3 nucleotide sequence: TGCGCCAGCAGCCAATCGCGAGGCTACAATGAGCAGTTCTTC. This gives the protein CASSQSRGYNEQFF.

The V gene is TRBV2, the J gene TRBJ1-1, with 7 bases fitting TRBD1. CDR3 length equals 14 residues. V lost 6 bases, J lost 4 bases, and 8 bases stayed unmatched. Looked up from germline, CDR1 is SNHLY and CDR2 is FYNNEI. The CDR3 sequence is CASREQGSSTEAFF. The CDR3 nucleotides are TGTGCCAGCAGGGAACAGGGGTCGAGCACTGAAGCTTTCTTT.

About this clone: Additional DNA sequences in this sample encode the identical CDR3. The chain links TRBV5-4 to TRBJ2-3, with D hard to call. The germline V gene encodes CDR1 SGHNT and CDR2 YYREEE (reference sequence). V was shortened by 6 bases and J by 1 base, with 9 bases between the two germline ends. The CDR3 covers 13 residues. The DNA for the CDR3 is TGTGCCAGCACCCTGGGTGGCACAGATACGCAGTATTTT. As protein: CASTLGGTDTQYF. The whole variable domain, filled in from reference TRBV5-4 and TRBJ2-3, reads ETGVTQSPTHLIKTRGQQVTLRCSSQSGHNTVSWYQQALGQGPQFIFQYYREEENGRGNFPPRFSGLQFPNYSSELNVNALELDDSALYLCASTLGGTDTQYFGPGTRLTVL.

The chain's CDR3 is CASSQVSKLGTQYF. The CDR3 nucleotides are TGTGCCAGCAGCCAAGTCTCGAAACTAGGGACCCAGTACTTC. The chain carries TRBV14 and TRBJ2-5; D possibly corresponds to TRBD2 (5 bases). Per the germline V gene, CDR1 is SGHDN and CDR2 is FVKESK. This CDR3 region has 14 residues. Trimming took 1 base from V and 7 from J, leaving 13 bases between them. Variable domain in full (rest from reference TRBV14 and TRBJ2-5): EAGVTQFPSHSVIEKGQTVTLRCDPISGHDNLYWYRRVMGKEIKFLLHFVKESKQDESGMPNNRFLAERTGGTYSTLKVQPAELEDSGVYFCASSQVSKLGTQYFGPGTRLLVL.

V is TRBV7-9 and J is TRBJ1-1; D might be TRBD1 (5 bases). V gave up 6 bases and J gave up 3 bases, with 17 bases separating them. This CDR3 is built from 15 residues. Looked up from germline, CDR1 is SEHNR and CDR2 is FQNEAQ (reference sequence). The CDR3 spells CASSSAVDTYTEAFF. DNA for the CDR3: TGTGCCAGCAGTTCCGCCGTGGACACCTACACTGAAGCTTTCTTT.

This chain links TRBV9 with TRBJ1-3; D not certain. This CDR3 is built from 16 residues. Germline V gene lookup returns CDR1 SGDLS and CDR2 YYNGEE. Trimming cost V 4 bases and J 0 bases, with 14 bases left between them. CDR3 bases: TGTGCCAGCAGCCCCCTATCAGGTACCTCTGGAAACACCATATATTTT. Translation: CASSPLSGTSGNTIYF.

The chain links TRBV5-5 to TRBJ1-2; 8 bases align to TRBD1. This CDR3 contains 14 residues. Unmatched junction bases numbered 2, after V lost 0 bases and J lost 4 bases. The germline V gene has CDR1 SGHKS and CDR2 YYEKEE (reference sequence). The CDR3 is CASSLDRGFYGYTF. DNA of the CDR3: TGTGCCAGCAGCTTGGACAGGGGGTTCTATGGCTACACCTTC.

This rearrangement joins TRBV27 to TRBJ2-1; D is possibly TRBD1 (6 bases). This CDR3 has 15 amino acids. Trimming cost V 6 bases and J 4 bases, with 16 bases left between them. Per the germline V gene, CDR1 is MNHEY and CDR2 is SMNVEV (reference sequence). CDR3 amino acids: CASRAGTRPYNEQFF. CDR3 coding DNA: TGTGCCAGCAGGGCCGGGACACGACCTTACAATGAGCAGTTCTTC.

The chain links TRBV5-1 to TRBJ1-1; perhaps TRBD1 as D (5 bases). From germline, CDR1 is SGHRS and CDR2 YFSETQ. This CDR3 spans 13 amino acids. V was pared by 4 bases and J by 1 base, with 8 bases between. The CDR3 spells CASSVGQNTEAFF. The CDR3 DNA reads TGCGCCAGCAGCGTAGGACAGAACACTGAAGCTTTCTTT.

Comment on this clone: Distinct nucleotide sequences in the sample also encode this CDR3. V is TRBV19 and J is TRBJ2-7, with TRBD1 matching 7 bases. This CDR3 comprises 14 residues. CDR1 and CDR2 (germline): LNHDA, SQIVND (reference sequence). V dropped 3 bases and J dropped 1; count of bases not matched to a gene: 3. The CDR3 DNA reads TGTGCCAGTAGTATTGGGGACAGATCCTACGAGCAGTACTTC. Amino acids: CASSIGDRSYEQYF.

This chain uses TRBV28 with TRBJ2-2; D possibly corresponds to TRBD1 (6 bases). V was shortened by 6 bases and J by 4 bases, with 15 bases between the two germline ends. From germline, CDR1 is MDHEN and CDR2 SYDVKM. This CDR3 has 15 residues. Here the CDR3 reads CASRNKQGPTGELFF. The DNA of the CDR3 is TGTGCCAGCAGGAACAAACAGGGACCCACCGGGGAGCTGTTTTTT.